A single sample is the source of the 16 T cell receptor beta chains below, sequenced in a study of cytomegalovirus exposure and HLA in healthy donors. PCR amplification relied on 60 Vbeta primers (plus 13 Jbeta primers). TCRdb's table, derived via immunoSEQ multiplex PCR, lists solely in-frame clones and lacks some. The sample consists of about 130,000 clones, 81% of them appearing once. Sequenced sample: PBMCs. The origin of the receptors is a man aged 18 to 30 in good health and CMV-seronegative.

The genes are TRBV7-2 and TRBJ2-2; tentatively, D is TRBD2 (5 bases). The CDR3 is 16 amino acids. V lost 3 bases, J lost 7 bases, and 18 bases lay in between. CDR1 is SGHTA, CDR2 FQGNSA, per germline. The DNA for the CDR3 is TGTGCCAGCAGCTTCGAGGGTAATCTTCTATACGGGGAGCTGTTTTTT. Its protein is CASSFEGNLLYGELFF. Full variable domain (rest looked up from reference TRBV7-2 and TRBJ2-2): GAGVSQSPSNKVTEKGKDVELRCDPISGHTALYWYRQSLGQGLEFLIYFQGNSAPDKSGLPSDRFSAERTGGSVSTLTIQRTQQEDSAVYLCASSFEGNLLYGELFFGEGSRLTVL.

This chain uses TRBV7-8 with TRBJ2-5, with TRBD2 matching over 8 bases. The CDR3 consists of 16 residues. V was pared by 2 bases and J by 3 bases, with 8 bases of the junction left unmatched. Germline CDR1 reads SGHVS; CDR2 reads FQNEAQ. CDR3 protein: CASSLSIQRGKETQYF. The CDR3 region has the DNA TGTGCCAGCAGCTTAAGTATTCAGCGGGGGAAAGAGACCCAGTACTTC.

V gene TRBV7-3 combines with J gene TRBJ1-1, with TRBD1 identical over 11 bases. This CDR3 is 14 amino acids long. V trimming: 4 bases; J trimming: 4 bases; junction bases outside the gene matches: 2. Germline V lookup: CDR1 SGHTA, CDR2 FQGTGA. The CDR3 is CASSSDRGLTEAFF. CDR3 DNA: TGTGCCAGCAGCTCGGACAGGGGGCTCACTGAAGCTTTCTTT. Together with reference TRBV7-3 and TRBJ1-1, the CDR3 gives the full variable domain: GAGVSQTPSNKVTEKGKYVELRCDPISGHTALYWYRQSLGQGPEFLIYFQGTGAADDSGLPNDRFFAVRPEGSVSTLKIQRTERGDSAVYLCASSSDRGLTEAFFGQGTRLTVV.

The chain couples TRBV5-6 to TRBJ2-7; 11 bases align to TRBD1. After removal of 0 bases from V and 6 bases from J, the junction contained 5 bases not matched to a gene. This CDR3 has 15 residues. CDR1 and CDR2 from the germline V gene are SGHDT and YYEEEE. CDR3 bases: TGTGCCAGCAGCTTGGCCGGGGGGACAGGGGGCGAGCAGTACTTC. As protein: CASSLAGGTGGEQYF.

The chain carries TRBV10-2 and TRBJ2-5; D is possibly TRBD1 (6 bases). Between the trimmed V and J ends, which lost 4 bases and 0 bases, there was a span of 9 bases. This CDR3 region has 14 residues. Germline CDR1 WSHSY, CDR2 SAAADI. CDR3 DNA: TGCGCCAGCAGTGTATGGGACAACCAAGAGACCCAGTACTTC. Encoded protein: CASSVWDNQETQYF.

The gene calls are TRBV7-8 and TRBJ2-3, with 9 bases aligning to TRBD2. V trimming: 5 bases; J trimming: 4 bases; junction bases outside the gene matches: 10. The CDR3 runs 16 residues. CDR1 and CDR2 from the germline V gene are SGHVS and FQNEAQ. This chain's CDR3 is CASSPGRGGQADTQYF. The CDR3 nucleotides read TGTGCCAGCAGCCCCGGGCGGGGGGGCCAGGCAGATACGCAGTATTTT.

The gene calls are TRBV7-9 and TRBJ1-2; D unresolved. Germline V gene sequence: CDR1 SEHNR, CDR2 FQNEAQ (reference sequence). V was pared by 0 bases and J by 7 bases, with 12 bases between. This CDR3 comprises 14 residues. CDR3 in DNA: TGTGCCAGCAGCTTAGCGTCTAAAGTTGGTGGCTACACCTTC. Residues: CASSLASKVGGYTF.

This clone was observed once. This rearrangement joins TRBV7-6 to TRBJ1-1, with 8 nucleotides matching TRBD1. This CDR3 contains 14 residues. Losses at the gene ends were 5 bases for V and 1 base for J; bases not matched to a gene: 3. The germline V gene encodes CDR1 SGHVS and CDR2 FNYEAQ. The CDR3 region is CASSPQGANTEAFF. CDR3 sequence (DNA): TGTGCCAGCAGCCCCCAGGGGGCGAACACTGAAGCTTTCTTT.

This chain connects TRBV10-1 to TRBJ2-7; TRBD1 matches at 8 bases. This CDR3 region has 14 residues. Germline V gives CDR1 WNHNN, CDR2 SYGVQD (reference sequence). Unmatched junction bases numbered 5, after V lost 6 bases and J lost 1 base. This chain's CDR3 is CASSHRDRSYEQYF. The CDR3 coding sequence is TGCGCCAGCAGCCACCGGGACAGGTCCTACGAGCAGTACTTC.

The rearrangement links TRBV9 to TRBJ1-1; D unclear. The CDR3 is 15 amino acids. Germline CDR1 and CDR2: SGDLS and YYNGEE. Trimming removed 2 bases from V and 1 base from J, with 12 bases in between. The DNA for the CDR3 is TGTGCCAGCAGCGTCGAACGAAATAGGAACACTGAAGCTTTCTTT. Translation: CASSVERNRNTEAFF. The complete variable domain, with remaining parts taken from reference TRBV9 and TRBJ1-1, reads DSGVTQTPKHLITATGQRVTLRCSPRSGDLSVYWYQQSLDQGLQFLIQYYNGEERAKGNILERFSAQQFPDLHSELNLSSLELGDSALYFCASSVERNRNTEAFFGQGTRLTVV.

The CDR3 region has the DNA TGTGCCAGCAGTTACTCCCATGGACAGGAAAAACTGTTTTTT. As protein: CASSYSHGQEKLFF. The chain recombines TRBV6-5 with TRBJ1-4, with D possibly being TRBD1 (6 bases). V lost 0 bases to trimming and J lost 8 bases, with 10 bases between them. The length of the CDR3 is 14 residues. Germline V gives CDR1 MNHEY, CDR2 SVGAGI.

This sequence joins TRBV2 and TRBJ2-1, with 11 bases lining up with TRBD2. CDR1 is SNHLY, CDR2 FYNNEI, per germline. V gave up 7 bases and J gave up 5 bases; unmatched junction bases: 13. CDR3 length equals 17 residues. CDR3 sequence: CASNQGRLAGTNNEQFF. Here the CDR3 DNA reads TGTGCCAGCAATCAGGGCAGACTAGCGGGGACCAACAATGAGCAGTTCTTC.

V and J are TRBV6-5 and TRBJ1-2; D is possibly TRBD1 (6 bases). CDR1 and CDR2 (germline): MNHEY, SVGAGI. V was trimmed by 2 bases and J by 6 bases, leaving 13 bases between them. The CDR3 has 14 amino acids. CDR3 residues: CASSYGWSGDGYTF. CDR3 coding DNA: TGTGCCAGCAGTTACGGTTGGTCAGGGGATGGCTACACCTTC.

The chain links TRBV15 to TRBJ1-5; TRBD1 matches at 9 bases. This CDR3 is 17 amino acids long. Per the germline V gene, CDR1 is LNHNV and CDR2 is YYDKDF (reference sequence). J was trimmed by 4 bases and V by 7 bases; bases with no gene match: 14. CDR3 sequence: CATTSRTGGISNQPQHF. In DNA, the CDR3 is TGTGCCACCACCAGTCGCACAGGGGGCATATCAAATCAGCCCCAGCATTTT.

This sequence joins TRBV6-1 and TRBJ2-1; 10 bases are a match to TRBD2. The CDR3 is made up of 15 amino acids. Germline V gene lookup returns CDR1 MNHNS and CDR2 SASEGT. V gave up 6 bases and J gave up 2 bases; unmatched junction bases: 4. For the CDR3, the DNA is TGTGCCAGCAGGATAGCGGGGGGCACCTACAATGAGCAGTTCTTC. Translated: CASRIAGGTYNEQFF.

The chain recombines TRBV18 with TRBJ1-2; the match to TRBD1 covers 9 bases. CDR3 length equals 17 residues. V lost 3 bases to trimming and J lost 2 bases; unmatched junction nucleotides: 10. CDR1 KGHSH and CDR2 LQKENI come from the germline V gene. In nucleotides, the CDR3 is TGTGCCAGCTCACCGACGACAGGGACAGGGTCAAACTATGGCTACACCTTC. Protein sequence: CASSPTTGTGSNYGYTF.